This T cell receptor (beta chain) was sequenced during a study of response to subunit inactivated influenza vaccine. Study observations and caveats: The authors put forward the suggestion that each seasonal influenza vaccination may bring in only a limited number of new T cells.

This clonotype was counted many times. Its antigen is not identified. The V end lost 4 bases, the J end lost 3 bases, and 13 bases lay between the germline ends. This CDR3 comprises 15 residues. CDR1 LGHDT and CDR2 YNNKEL come from the germline V gene (reference sequence). MiXCR was run by TCRdb on the RT-PCR reads, yielding one entry per CDR3 protein. The repertoire holds approximately 310,000 distinct CDR3 sequences, with around a fifth as singletons. The rearrangement joins TRBV3-1 to TRBJ1-5; TRBD1 is a possible D gene (5 bases). The receptor was derived from a man between 50 and 75 years old who received an inactivated influenza vaccine. Sequencing was performed on PBMCs from blood, taken less than 22 months after vaccination. CDR3 sequence: CASSPLRGPNQPQHF. The DNA for the CDR3 is TGTGCCAGCAGCCCCTTACGGGGCCCCAATCAGCCCCAGCATTTT. The whole variable domain, filled in from reference TRBV3-1 and TRBJ1-5, reads DTAVSQTPKYLVTQMGNDKSIKCEQNLGHDTMYWYKQDSKKFLKIMFSYNNKELIINETVPNRFSPKSPDKAHLNLHINSLELGDSAVYFCASSPLRGPNQPQHFGDGTRLSIL.